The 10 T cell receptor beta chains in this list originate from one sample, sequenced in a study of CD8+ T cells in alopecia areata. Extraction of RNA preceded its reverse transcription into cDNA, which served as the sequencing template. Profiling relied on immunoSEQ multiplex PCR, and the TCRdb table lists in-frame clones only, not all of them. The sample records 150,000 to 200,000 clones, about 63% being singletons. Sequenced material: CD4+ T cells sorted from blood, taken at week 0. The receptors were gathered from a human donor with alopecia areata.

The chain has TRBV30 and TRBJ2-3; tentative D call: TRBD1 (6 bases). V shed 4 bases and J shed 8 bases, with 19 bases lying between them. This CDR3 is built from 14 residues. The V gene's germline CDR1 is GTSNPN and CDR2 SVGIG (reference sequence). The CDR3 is CAWNPLLAQGTQYF. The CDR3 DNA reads TGTGCCTGGAATCCCCTATTAGCACAGGGTACGCAGTATTTT.

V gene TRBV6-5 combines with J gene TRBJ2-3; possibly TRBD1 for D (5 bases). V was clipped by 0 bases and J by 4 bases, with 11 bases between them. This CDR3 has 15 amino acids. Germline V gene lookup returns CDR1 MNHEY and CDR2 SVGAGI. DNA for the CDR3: TGTGCCAGCAGTTACTCTCGCAGGGCTGCAGATACGCAGTATTTT. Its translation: CASSYSRRAADTQYF.

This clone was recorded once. The CDR3 nucleotides read TGTGCCAGCAGCGTATCAGGGGAGGCCTATGGCTACACCTTC. Its translation is CASSVSGEAYGYTF. V is TRBV9 and J is TRBJ1-2; TRBD1 might be the D (6 bases). V was clipped by 1 base and J by 4 bases, with 11 bases between them. The CDR3 consists of 14 residues. Germline CDR1 reads SGDLS; CDR2 reads YYNGEE.

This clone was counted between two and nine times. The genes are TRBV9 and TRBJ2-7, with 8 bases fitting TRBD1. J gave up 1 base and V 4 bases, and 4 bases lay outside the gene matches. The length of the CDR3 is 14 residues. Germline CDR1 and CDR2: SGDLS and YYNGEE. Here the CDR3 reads CASSRQGLSYEQYF. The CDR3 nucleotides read TGTGCCAGCAGCCGACAGGGGCTTTCCTACGAGCAGTACTTC. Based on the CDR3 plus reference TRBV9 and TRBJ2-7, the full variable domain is DSGVTQTPKHLITATGQRVTLRCSPRSGDLSVYWYQQSLDQGLQFLIQYYNGEERAKGNILERFSAQQFPDLHSELNLSSLELGDSALYFCASSRQGLSYEQYFGPGTRLTVT.

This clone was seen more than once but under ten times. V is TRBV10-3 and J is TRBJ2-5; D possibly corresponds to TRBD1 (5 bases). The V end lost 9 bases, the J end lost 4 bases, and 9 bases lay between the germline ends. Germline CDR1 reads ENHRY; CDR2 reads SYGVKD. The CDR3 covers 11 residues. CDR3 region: CAIGQGETQYF. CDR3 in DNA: TGTGCCATAGGGCAGGGAGAGACCCAGTACTTC.

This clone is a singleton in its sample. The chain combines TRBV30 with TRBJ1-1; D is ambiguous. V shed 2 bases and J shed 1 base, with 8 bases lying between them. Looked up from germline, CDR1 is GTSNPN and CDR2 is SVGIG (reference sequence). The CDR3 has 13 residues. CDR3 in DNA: TGTGCCTGGAGTAAAGGCGGGAACACTGAAGCTTTCTTT. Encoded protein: CAWSKGGNTEAFF.

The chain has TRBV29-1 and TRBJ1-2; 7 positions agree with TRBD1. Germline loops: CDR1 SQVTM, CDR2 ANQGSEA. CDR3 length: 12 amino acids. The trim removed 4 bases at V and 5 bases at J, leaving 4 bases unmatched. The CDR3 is CSVGQGSYGYTF. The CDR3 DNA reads TGCAGCGTTGGACAGGGAAGTTATGGCTACACCTTC.

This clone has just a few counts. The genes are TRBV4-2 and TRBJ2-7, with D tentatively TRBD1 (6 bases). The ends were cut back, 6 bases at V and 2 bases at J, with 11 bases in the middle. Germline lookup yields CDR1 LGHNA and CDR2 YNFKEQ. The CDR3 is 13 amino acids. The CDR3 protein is CASSRTVTYEQYF. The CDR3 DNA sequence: TGTGCCAGCAGTAGGACAGTCACCTACGAGCAGTACTTC.

DNA of the CDR3: TGCGCCAGCAGCCAAGATTGGCTAGCAAGGGAGACCCAGTACTTC. Translation: CASSQDWLARETQYF. The chain carries TRBV4-1 and TRBJ2-5; D might be TRBD2 (5 bases). V was trimmed by 0 bases and J by 5 bases, leaving 13 bases between them. The germline V gene has CDR1 MGHRA and CDR2 YSYEKL. The CDR3 is 15 residues long.

CDR3 sequence: CASSPQGGNEQFF. Here the CDR3 DNA reads TGCGCCAGCAGCCCCCAGGGGGGCAATGAGCAGTTCTTC. This sequence joins TRBV5-1 and TRBJ2-1; perhaps TRBD1 as D (7 bases). Germline CDR1 is SGHRS and CDR2 is YFSETQ. The germline V and J ends were trimmed by 4 bases and 6 bases, with 11 bases remaining between them. The CDR3 totals 13 residues.